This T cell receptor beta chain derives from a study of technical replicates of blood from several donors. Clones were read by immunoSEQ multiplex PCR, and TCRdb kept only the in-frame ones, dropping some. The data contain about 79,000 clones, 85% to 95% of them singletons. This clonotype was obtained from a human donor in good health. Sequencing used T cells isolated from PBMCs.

CDR3 amino acids: CASKVGDLGFF. The CDR3 nucleotides are TGTGCCAGCAAGGTGGGGGACTTAGGGTTCTTC. The chain combines TRBV6-1 with TRBJ2-1, with D maybe TRBD2 (6 bases). Per germline, CDR1 MNHNS and CDR2 SASEGT. Trimming cost V 7 bases and J 15 bases, with 16 bases left between them. The CDR3 totals 11 residues.